Included here is one T cell receptor (beta chain) sequence, with context. Its specificity is unknown. The CDR3 runs 12 residues. V lost 7 bases, J lost 7 bases, and 16 bases lay in between. The germline V gene encodes CDR1 SQVTM and CDR2 ANQGSEA. All patients were mismatch repair deficient, assessed by either PCR or immunohistochemistry. Three pembrolizumab responders had their TCRs sequenced. These data come from a study of PD-1 blockade in mismatch repair-deficient tumors. Study as a whole: Enrolled about 2012-2016, patients had progressing, pretreated mismatch repair-deficient cancers of over nine types.

Sequencing used immunoSEQ multiplex PCR; TCRdb keeps in-frame clones, though not all of them. The repertoire holds tens of thousands of clones, with 80% to 85% as singletons. Study findings and constraints: After pembrolizumab, tumor-resident clones rose rapidly, then generally contracted before radiologic responses.

The chain carries TRBV29-1 and TRBJ1-1, with a possible D match to TRBD1 (6 bases). This receptor was taken from an adult with mismatch repair-deficient cancer. The material was PBMCs, obtained around 40 weeks after starting pembrolizumab. The CDR3: CSASQGGSEAFF. The DNA for the CDR3 is TGCAGCGCATCACAGGGCGGCAGTGAAGCTTTCTTT. The entire variable domain, with the rest obtained from reference TRBV29-1 and TRBJ1-1, is as follows: SAVISQKPSRDICQRGTSLTIQCQVDSQVTMMFWYRQQPGQSLTLIATANQGSEATYESGFVIDKFPISRPNLTFSTLTVSNMSPEDSSIYLCSASQGGSEAFFGQGTRLTVV.